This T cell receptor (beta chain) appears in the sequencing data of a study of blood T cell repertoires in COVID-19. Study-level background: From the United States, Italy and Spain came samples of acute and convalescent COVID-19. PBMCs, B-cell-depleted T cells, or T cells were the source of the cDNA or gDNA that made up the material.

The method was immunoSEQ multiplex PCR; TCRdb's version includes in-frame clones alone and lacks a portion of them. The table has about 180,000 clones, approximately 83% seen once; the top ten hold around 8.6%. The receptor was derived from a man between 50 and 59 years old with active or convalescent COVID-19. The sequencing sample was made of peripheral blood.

This CDR3 is CASSSGQGAGYGYTF. CDR3 nucleotide sequence: TGTGCCAGCAGTTCTGGACAGGGGGCTGGCTATGGCTACACCTTC. The chain carries TRBV28 and TRBJ1-2, with 11 bases lining up with TRBD1. With V trimmed by 4 bases and J by 4 bases, 5 bases remained unmatched. This CDR3 comprises 15 residues. The germline CDR1 and CDR2 sequences are MDHEN and SYDVKM.